This T cell receptor beta chain was captured in a study of early T cells in non-severe SARS-CoV-2 infection. Turning to the study itself: Sequencing was performed on bulk RNA from unsorted whole blood, leaving chains unpaired.

The V gene lost 6 bases and the J gene lost 4 bases, with 10 bases spanning the gap. The germline gives CDR1 MDHEN, CDR2 SYDVKM. The CDR3 covers 14 residues. Unique molecular identifiers were affixed to single, distinct cDNA molecules. MiXCR was run by TCRdb on the 5' RACE reads, yielding one entry per CDR3 protein. The profile shows 50,000 to 60,000 distinct CDR3 sequences, about 8% of them singletons. Ten or more counts support this clonotype. Its antigen is not identified. Study outcomes and limitations: VDJdb-based annotation leaned toward anti-spike CD8 responses and missed private and CD4 specificities.

The specimen sequenced was whole blood. This chain links TRBV28 with TRBJ1-6, with D perhaps TRBD1 (5 bases). This TCR derives from an adult who was a healthcare worker with PCR-confirmed SARS-CoV-2 infection or an uninfected control (not recorded which). The CDR3 region has the DNA TGTGCCAGCAGCCTGGGACGGTATAATTCACCCCTCCACTTT. Translation gives CASSLGRYNSPLHF.